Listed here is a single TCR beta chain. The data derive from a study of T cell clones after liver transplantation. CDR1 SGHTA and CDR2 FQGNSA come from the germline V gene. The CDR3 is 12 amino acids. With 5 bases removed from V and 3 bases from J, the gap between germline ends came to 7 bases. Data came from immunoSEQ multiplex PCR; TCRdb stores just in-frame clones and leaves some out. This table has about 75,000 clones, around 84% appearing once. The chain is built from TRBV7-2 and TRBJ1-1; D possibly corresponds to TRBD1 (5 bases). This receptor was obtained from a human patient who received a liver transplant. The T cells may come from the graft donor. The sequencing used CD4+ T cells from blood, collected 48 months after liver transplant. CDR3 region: CASSLRDTEAFF. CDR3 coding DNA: TGTGCCAGCAGCCTCAGGGACACTGAAGCTTTCTTT. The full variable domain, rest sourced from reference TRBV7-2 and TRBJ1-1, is GAGVSQSPSNKVTEKGKDVELRCDPISGHTALYWYRQSLGQGLEFLIYFQGNSAPDKSGLPSDRFSAERTGGSVSTLTIQRTQQEDSAVYLCASSLRDTEAFFGQGTRLTVV.